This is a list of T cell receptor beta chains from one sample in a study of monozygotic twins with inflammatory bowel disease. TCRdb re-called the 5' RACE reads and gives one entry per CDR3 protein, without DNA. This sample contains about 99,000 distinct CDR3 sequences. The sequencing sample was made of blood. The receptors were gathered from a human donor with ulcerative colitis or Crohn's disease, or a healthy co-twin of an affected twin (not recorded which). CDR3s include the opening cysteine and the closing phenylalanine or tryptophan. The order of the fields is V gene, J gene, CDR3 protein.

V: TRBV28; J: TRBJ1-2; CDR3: CASSLGPGQGKYYGYTF
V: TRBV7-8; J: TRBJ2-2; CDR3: CASSFDRGRTGELFF
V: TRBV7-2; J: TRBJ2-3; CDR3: CASSSQLAGGRDTQYF
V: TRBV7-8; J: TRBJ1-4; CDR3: CASSRQGLEKLFF
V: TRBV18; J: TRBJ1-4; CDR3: CASSTQTGAPNEKLFF
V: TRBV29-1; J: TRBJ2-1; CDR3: CSVLGQLISYNEQFF
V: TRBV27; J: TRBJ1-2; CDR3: CASSFGQGSYGYTF
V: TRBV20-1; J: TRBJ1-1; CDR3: CSARDLGGLEAFF
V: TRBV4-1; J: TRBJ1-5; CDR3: CASALHGSNQPQHF
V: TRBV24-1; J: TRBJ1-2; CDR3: CATSESGKANYGYTF